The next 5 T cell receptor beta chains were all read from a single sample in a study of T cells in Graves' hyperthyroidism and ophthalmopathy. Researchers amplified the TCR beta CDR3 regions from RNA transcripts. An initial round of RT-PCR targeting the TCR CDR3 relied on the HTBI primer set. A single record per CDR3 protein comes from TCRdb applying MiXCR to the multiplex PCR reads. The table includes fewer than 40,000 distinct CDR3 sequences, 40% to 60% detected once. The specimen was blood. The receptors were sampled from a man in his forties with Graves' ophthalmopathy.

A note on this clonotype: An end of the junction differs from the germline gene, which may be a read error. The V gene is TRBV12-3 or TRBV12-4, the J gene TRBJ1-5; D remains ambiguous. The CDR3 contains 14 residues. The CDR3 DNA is TGTGTCAGCAGTTTAATGGCAGGCAAGCAGCCCCAGCACTTT. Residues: CVSSLMAGKQPQHF.

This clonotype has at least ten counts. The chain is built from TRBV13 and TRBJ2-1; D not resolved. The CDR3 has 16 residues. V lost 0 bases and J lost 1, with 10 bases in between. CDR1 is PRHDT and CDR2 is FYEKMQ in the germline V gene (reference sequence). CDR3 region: CASSLGQGRSYNEQFF. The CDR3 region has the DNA TGTGCCAGCAGCTTAGGTCAAGGGCGGTCCTACAATGAGCAGTTCTTC.

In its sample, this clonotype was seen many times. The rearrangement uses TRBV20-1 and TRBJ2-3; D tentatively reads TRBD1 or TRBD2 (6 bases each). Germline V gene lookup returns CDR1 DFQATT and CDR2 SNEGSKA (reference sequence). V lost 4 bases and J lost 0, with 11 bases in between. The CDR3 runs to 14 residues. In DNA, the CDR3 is TGCAGTGCTACCGAGGGGGGAAGCACAGATACGCAGTATTTT. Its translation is CSATEGGSTDTQYF.

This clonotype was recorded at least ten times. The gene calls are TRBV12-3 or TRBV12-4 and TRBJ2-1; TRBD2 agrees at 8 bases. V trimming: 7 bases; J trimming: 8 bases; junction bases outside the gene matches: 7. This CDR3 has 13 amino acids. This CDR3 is CASMRGAEDEQFF. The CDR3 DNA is TGTGCCAGCATGCGGGGGGCCGAAGATGAGCAGTTCTTC.

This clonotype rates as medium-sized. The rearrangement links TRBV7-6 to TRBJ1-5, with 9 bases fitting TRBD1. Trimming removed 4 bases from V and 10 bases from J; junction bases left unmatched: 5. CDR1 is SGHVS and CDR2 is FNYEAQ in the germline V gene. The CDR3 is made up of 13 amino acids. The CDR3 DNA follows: TGTGCCAGCAGCTGGGACAGGGAGAGTCCCCAGCATTTT. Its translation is CASSWDRESPQHF. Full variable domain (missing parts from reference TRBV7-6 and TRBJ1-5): GAGVSQSPRYKVTKRGQDVALRCDPISGHVSLYWYRQALGQGPEFLTYFNYEAQQDKSGLPNDRFSAERPEGSISTLTIQRTEQRDSAMYRCASSWDRESPQHFGDGTRLSIL.